The present T cell receptor beta chain was sequenced within a study of shared clonotypes between healthy human individuals. Notes on the study in general: Clonotypes which were not shared had lower generation probabilities than clonotypes that all four donors shared. Sample collection involved blood only; tissue repertoires are likely different.

A remark on this clone: Its target is not known.

Positively selected for CCR7, the CD45RO-negative cells used as naive CD8 cells excluded terminally differentiated effector memory CD45RA+ cells. All donors were Caucasian adults living in Nashville, Tennessee. The repertoire was sequenced with immunoSEQ multiplex PCR; TCRdb's copy has only in-frame clones and lacks some. The sample shows some 1,900,000 clones, about 95% of them seen only once. The CDR3 runs to 12 residues. Trimming removed 3 bases from V and 5 bases from J, with 7 bases in between. Germline lookup yields CDR1 LGHNA and CDR2 YNFKEQ. Sequencing was carried out using naive CD8+ T cells sorted from blood. The chain combines TRBV4-2 with TRBJ2-5; D is unclear. The receptor was isolated from a man between 18 and 35 years old in good health. CDR3 coding DNA: TGTGCCAGCAGCCAGGGGTCGGAGACCCAGTACTTC. The encoded protein is CASSQGSETQYF.